The sequence of this TCR beta chain was determined in a study of technical replicates of blood from a few donors. TCRdb's copy holds only in-frame clones and misses some; the assay was immunoSEQ multiplex PCR. The sample lists some 48,000 clones, about 96% occurring once. The specimen sequenced was T cells isolated from PBMCs. The sequence came from a human donor in good health.

CDR3 residues: CASSQDWQGLPNYGYTF. For the CDR3, the DNA is TGCGCCAGCAGCCAAGATTGGCAGGGTTTGCCTAACTATGGCTACACCTTC. The chain links TRBV4-1 to TRBJ1-2; D is perhaps TRBD1 (5 bases). Germline assignment: CDR1 MGHRA and CDR2 YSYEKL. The CDR3 sequence is 17 residues long. The V end was cut by 0 bases, the J end by 0 bases, with 14 bases between.